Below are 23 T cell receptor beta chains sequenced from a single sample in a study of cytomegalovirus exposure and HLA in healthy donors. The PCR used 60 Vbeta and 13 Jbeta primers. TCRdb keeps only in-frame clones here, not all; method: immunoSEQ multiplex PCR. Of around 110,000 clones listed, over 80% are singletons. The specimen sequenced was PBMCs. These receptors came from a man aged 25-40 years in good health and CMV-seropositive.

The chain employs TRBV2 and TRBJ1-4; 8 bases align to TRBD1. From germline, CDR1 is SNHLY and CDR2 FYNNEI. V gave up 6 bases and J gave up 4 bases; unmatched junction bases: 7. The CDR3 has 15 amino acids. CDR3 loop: CASSPQGGLNEKLFF. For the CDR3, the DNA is TGTGCCAGCAGCCCACAGGGGGGCCTTAATGAAAAACTGTTTTTT.

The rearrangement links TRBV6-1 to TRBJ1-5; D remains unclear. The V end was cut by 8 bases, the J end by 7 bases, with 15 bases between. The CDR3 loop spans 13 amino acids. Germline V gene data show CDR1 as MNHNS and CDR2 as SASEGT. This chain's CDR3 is CASGRGRVQPQHF. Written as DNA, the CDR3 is TGTGCCAGCGGCCGAGGGAGAGTACAGCCCCAGCATTTT.

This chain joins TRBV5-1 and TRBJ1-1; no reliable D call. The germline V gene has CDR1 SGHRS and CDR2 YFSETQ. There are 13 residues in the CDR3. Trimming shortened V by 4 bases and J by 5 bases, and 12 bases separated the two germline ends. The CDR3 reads CASSQNGRTEAFF. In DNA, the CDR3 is TGCGCCAGCAGCCAGAACGGGAGGACTGAAGCTTTCTTT.

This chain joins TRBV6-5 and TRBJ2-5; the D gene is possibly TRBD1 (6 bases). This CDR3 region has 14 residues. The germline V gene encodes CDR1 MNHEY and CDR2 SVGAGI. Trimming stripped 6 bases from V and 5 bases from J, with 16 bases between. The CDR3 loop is CASSRGPGVETQYF. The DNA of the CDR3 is TGTGCCAGCAGCCGGGGACCAGGGGTGGAGACCCAGTACTTC.

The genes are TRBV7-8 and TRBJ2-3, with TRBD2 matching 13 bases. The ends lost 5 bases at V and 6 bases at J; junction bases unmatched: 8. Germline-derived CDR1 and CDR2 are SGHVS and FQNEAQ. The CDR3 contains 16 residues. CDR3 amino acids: CASSTQTSGGLDTQYF. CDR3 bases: TGTGCCAGCAGCACCCAGACTAGCGGGGGGCTGGATACGCAGTATTTT.

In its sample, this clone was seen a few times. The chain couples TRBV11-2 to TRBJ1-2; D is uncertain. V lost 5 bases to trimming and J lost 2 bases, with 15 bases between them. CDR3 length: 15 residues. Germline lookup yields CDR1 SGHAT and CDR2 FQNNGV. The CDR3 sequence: CASSPTGNDNYGYTF. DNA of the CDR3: TGTGCCAGCAGCCCTACGGGGAATGACAACTATGGCTACACCTTC.

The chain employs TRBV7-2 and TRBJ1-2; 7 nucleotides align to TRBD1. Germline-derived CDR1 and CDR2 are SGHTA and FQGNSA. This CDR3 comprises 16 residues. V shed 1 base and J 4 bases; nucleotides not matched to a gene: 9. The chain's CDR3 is CASSLGGFGQAYGYTF. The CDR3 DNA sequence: TGTGCCAGCAGCTTAGGCGGATTTGGACAGGCCTATGGCTACACCTTC.

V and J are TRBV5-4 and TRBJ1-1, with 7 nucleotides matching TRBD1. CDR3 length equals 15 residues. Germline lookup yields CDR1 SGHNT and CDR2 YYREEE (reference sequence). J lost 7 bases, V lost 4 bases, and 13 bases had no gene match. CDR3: CASSENRGIISEAFF. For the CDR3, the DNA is TGTGCCAGCAGCGAAAACAGGGGAATCATCAGTGAAGCTTTCTTT.

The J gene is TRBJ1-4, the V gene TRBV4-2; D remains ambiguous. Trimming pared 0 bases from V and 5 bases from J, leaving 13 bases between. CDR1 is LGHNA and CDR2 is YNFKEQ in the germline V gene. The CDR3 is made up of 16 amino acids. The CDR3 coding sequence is TGTGCCAGCAGCCAAGACCTGGCCGGGAAAAATGAAAAACTGTTTTTT. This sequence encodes CASSQDLAGKNEKLFF.

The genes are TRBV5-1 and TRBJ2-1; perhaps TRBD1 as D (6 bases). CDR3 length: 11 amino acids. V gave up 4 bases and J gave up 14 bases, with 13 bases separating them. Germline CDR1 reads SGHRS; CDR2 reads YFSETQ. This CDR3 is CASSIDRLKFF. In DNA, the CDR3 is TGCGCCAGCAGCATCGACAGGCTGAAGTTCTTC.

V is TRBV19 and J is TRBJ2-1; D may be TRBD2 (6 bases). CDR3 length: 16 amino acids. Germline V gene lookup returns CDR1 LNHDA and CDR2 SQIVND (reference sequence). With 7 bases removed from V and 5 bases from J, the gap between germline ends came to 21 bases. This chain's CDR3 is CASNEIAQTGDNEQFF. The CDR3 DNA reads TGTGCCAGTAACGAGATCGCACAGACGGGGGACAATGAGCAGTTCTTC.

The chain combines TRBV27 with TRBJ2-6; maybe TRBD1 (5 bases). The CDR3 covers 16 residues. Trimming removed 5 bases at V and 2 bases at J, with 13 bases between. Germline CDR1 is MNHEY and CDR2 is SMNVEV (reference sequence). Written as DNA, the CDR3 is TGTGCCAGCAGTACCCCGCCAGGGCCTGGGGCCAACGTCCTGACTTTC. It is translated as CASSTPPGPGANVLTF.

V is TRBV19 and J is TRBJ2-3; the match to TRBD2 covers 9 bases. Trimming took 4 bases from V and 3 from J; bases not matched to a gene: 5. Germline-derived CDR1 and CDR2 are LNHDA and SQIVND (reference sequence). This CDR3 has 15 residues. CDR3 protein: CASSTLAGDTDTQYF. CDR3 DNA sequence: TGTGCCAGTAGTACTTTAGCGGGGGATACAGATACGCAGTATTTT.

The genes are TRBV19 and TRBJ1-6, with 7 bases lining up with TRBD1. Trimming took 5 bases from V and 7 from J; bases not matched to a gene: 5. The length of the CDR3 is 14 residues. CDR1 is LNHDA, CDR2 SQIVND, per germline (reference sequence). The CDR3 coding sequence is TGTGCCAGTAGTTGGAGGGGGCAGAATTCACCCCTCCACTTT. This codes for CASSWRGQNSPLHF.

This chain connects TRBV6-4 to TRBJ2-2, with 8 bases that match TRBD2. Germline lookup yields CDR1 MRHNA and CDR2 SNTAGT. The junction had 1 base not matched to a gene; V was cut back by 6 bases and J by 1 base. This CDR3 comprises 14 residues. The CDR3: CASSRGGNTGELFF. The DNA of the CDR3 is TGTGCCAGCAGCCGGGGGGGGAACACCGGGGAGCTGTTTTTT.

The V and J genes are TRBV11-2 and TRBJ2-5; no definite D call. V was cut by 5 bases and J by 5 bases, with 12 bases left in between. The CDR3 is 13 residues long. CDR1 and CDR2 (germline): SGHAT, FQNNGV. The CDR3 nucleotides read TGTGCCAGCAGCGATAGTTGGCGGGAGACCCAGTACTTC. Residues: CASSDSWRETQYF.

This CDR3 reads CAIRISETGYEQYF. The CDR3 DNA reads as TGTGCCATCAGGATAAGCGAGACTGGATACGAGCAGTACTTC. The rearrangement links TRBV10-3 to TRBJ2-7; D unclear. With 6 bases removed from V and 4 bases from J, the gap between germline ends came to 16 bases. Germline V gene lookup returns CDR1 ENHRY and CDR2 SYGVKD. The CDR3 loop spans 14 amino acids.

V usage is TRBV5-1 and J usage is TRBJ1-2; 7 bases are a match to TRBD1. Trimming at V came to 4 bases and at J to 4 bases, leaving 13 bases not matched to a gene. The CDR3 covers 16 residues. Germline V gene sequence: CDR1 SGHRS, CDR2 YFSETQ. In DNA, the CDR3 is TGCGCCAGCAGCATTGGCGGGACAGAGGCCTTCTATGGCTACACCTTC. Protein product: CASSIGGTEAFYGYTF.

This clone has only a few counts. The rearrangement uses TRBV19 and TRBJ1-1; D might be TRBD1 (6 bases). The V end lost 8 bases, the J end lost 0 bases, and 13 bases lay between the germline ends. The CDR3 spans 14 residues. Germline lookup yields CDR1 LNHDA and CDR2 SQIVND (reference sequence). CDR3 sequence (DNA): TGTGCCAGTCTACAGGGACGTTTGAACACTGAAGCTTTCTTT. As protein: CASLQGRLNTEAFF. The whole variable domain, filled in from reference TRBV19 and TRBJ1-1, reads DGGITQSPKYLFRKEGQNVTLSCEQNLNHDAMYWYRQDPGQGLRLIYYSQIVNDFQKGDIAEGYSVSREKKESFPLTVTSAQKNPTAFYLCASLQGRLNTEAFFGQGTRLTVV.

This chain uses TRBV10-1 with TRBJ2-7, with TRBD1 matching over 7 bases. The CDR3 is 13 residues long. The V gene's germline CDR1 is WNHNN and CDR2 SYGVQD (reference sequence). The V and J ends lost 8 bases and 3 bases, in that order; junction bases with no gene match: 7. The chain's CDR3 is CASAPGQNYEQYF. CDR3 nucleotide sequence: TGCGCCAGCGCTCCGGGACAGAACTACGAGCAGTACTTC.

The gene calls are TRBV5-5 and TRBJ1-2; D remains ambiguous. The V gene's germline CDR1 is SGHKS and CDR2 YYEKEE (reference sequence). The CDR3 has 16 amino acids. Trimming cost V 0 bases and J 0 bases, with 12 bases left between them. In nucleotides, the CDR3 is TGTGCCAGCAGCTTGGGAGGGTTGGCGGCTAACTATGGCTACACCTTC. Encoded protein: CASSLGGLAANYGYTF.

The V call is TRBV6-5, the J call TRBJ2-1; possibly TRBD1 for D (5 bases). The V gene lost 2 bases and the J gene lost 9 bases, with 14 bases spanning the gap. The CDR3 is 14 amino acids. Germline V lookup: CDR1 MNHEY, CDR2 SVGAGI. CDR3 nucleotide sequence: TGTGCCAGCAGTTACGCCCTGACAGTTTCTGAGCAGTTCTTC. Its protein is CASSYALTVSEQFF.

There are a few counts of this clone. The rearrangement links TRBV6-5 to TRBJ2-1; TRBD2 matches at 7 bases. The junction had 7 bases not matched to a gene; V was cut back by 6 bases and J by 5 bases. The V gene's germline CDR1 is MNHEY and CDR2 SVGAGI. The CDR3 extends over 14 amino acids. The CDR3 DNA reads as TGTGCCAGCAGATACGGGGGGTTGAACAATGAGCAGTTCTTC. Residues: CASRYGGLNNEQFF.